This passage covers 29 T cell receptor beta chains from one sample sequenced in a study of identical twins. TCRdb used MiXCR to reprocess the 5' RACE reads, holding one entry per CDR3 protein. The data show some 790,000 distinct CDR3 sequences, over 15% seen once. The sample was also reused in another study, on T cells expressing NK-cell markers.

The sample taken for sequencing was PBMCs. Every receptor here comes from a woman under 30 in good health.

In this sample, this clonotype turned up many times. The chain combines TRBV20-1 with TRBJ2-1, with 7 positions matching TRBD2. Germline V gives CDR1 DFQATT, CDR2 SNEGSKA (reference sequence). The CDR3 loop spans 16 amino acids. Trimming removed 0 bases from V and 4 bases from J; junction bases left unmatched: 9. The CDR3 loop reads CSARDRSQRGYNEQFF. The CDR3 DNA sequence: TGCAGTGCTAGAGATCGGAGTCAGCGGGGTTACAATGAGCAGTTCTTC.

This clonotype turned up a few times. V is TRBV3-1 and J is TRBJ1-1, with D uncertain. Germline assignment: CDR1 LGHDT and CDR2 YNNKEL (reference sequence). Trimming took off 4 bases at V and 4 bases at J, with 13 bases between the two ends. The CDR3 contains 14 residues. DNA for the CDR3: TGTGCCAGCAGCCGGGAGAGCTTCAGCACTGAAGCTTTCTTT. Protein sequence: CASSRESFSTEAFF.

The chain links TRBV12-3 or TRBV12-4 to TRBJ1-5; no definite D call. V gave up 8 bases and J gave up 2 bases, with 19 bases separating them. The CDR3 has 16 amino acids. The DNA for the CDR3 is TGTGCCAGCGGGTACGAGAGGGCCATAGGCAATCAGCCCCAGCATTTT. The encoded protein is CASGYERAIGNQPQHF.

The chain recombines TRBV3-1 with TRBJ1-1; D is uncertain. V was shortened by 5 bases and J by 3 bases, with 19 bases between the two germline ends. Looked up from germline, CDR1 is LGHDT and CDR2 is YNNKEL (reference sequence). The CDR3 consists of 16 residues. The CDR3: CASSRVLKWGDTEAFF. The CDR3 DNA is TGTGCCAGCAGCAGGGTCCTGAAGTGGGGAGACACTGAAGCTTTCTTT.

This clonotype turned up a few times. The rearrangement joins TRBV7-6 to TRBJ2-1; possibly TRBD2 for D (6 bases). The CDR3 consists of 15 residues. V was cut by 1 base and J by 10 bases, with 17 bases left in between. Germline V gene lookup returns CDR1 SGHVS and CDR2 FNYEAQ. For the CDR3, the DNA is TGTGCCAGCAGCTTAGGGGGACTCCCCTCGGGGGAGCAGTTCTTC. The encoded protein is CASSLGGLPSGEQFF.

The genes are TRBV13 and TRBJ2-1; D may be TRBD1 or TRBD2 (5 bases each). Germline V lookup: CDR1 PRHDT, CDR2 FYEKMQ (reference sequence). This CDR3 is 17 amino acids long. The ends were cut back, 5 bases at V and 2 bases at J, with 19 bases in the middle. CDR3 in DNA: TGTGCCAGCAGCGGACGGGACCAAATAGGAACCTACAATGAGCAGTTCTTC. Translation gives CASSGRDQIGTYNEQFF. Supplemented by reference TRBV13 and TRBJ2-1, the full variable domain reads AAGVIQSPRHLIKEKRETATLKCYPIPRHDTVYWYQQGPGQDPQFLISFYEKMQSDKGSIPDRFSAQQFSDYHSELNMSSLELGDSALYFCASSGRDQIGTYNEQFFGPGTRLTVL.

This chain links TRBV6-5 with TRBJ2-1; D is perhaps TRBD1 (5 bases). The CDR3 runs 15 residues. Germline values: CDR1 MNHEY, CDR2 SVGAGI. V was cut by 2 bases and J by 5 bases, with 13 bases left in between. The CDR3 DNA reads TGTGCCAGCAGTTACGCTCCAGGGTCCCACAATGAGCAGTTCTTC. Translating it yields CASSYAPGSHNEQFF.

V and J are TRBV12-3 or TRBV12-4 and TRBJ2-7; 7 nucleotides agree with TRBD2. The CDR3 is 15 residues long. The J segment lost 2 bases and the V segment lost 6 bases, leaving 10 bases of the junction unmatched. The CDR3 bases are TGTGCCAGCAGCCCCCTTCCGGCGGGGGCCTACGAGCAGTACTTC. Protein product: CASSPLPAGAYEQYF.

The rearrangement links TRBV2 to TRBJ1-1, with TRBD1 as a possible D gene (5 bases). Trimming removed 8 bases from V and 12 bases from J, with 16 bases in between. CDR3 size: 11 residues. Germline-derived CDR1 and CDR2 are SNHLY and FYNNEI. The CDR3 bases are TGTGCCAGCGAATTGATGGGGGTCCCTTTCTTT. Translation gives CASELMGVPFF.

In its sample, this clonotype was seen a few times. CDR3 DNA: TGCAGCGTTGAGACCGGGAGGGCCCCTCGAGAGCAGTTCTTC. It is translated as CSVETGRAPREQFF. V gene TRBV29-1 combines with J gene TRBJ2-1; 8 bases match TRBD2. Germline CDR1 SQVTM, CDR2 ANQGSEA. CDR3 length: 14 residues. V lost 3 bases to trimming and J lost 10 bases; unmatched junction nucleotides: 11.

The V and J genes are TRBV7-9 and TRBJ1-1, with D possibly TRBD1 on 5 matching bases. Germline V CDR1 and CDR2: SEHNR, FQNEAQ (reference sequence). CDR3 length: 11 amino acids. Trimming stripped 5 bases from V and 8 bases from J, with 9 bases between. CDR3 in amino acids: CASSARQEAFF. The CDR3 region has the DNA TGTGCCAGCAGCGCCAGACAGGAAGCTTTCTTT.

This clonotype turned up a few times. V and J are TRBV7-9 and TRBJ2-5; TRBD2 is a possible D gene (7 bases). Germline V lookup: CDR1 SEHNR, CDR2 FQNEAQ (reference sequence). The ends were cut back, 0 bases at V and 5 bases at J, with 13 bases in the middle. The CDR3 covers 15 residues. The CDR3 protein is CASSLAGGLEETQYF. CDR3 nucleotides: TGTGCCAGCAGCTTAGCCGGGGGGCTGGAGGAGACCCAGTACTTC.

The genes are TRBV20-1 and TRBJ2-1; D is uncertain. V was clipped by 6 bases and J by 14 bases, with 20 bases between them. The length of the CDR3 is 12 residues. CDR1 is DFQATT and CDR2 is SNEGSKA in the germline V gene (reference sequence). The CDR3 DNA sequence: TGCAGTGCCAGGCGGACCAACCGTATAGAGTTCTTC. This encodes CSARRTNRIEFF.

This clonotype turned up a few times. J is TRBJ1-3 and V is TRBV5-1; no definite D call. V dropped 0 bases and J dropped 4 bases, with 11 bases sitting between them. Germline lookup yields CDR1 SGHRS and CDR2 YFSETQ. The CDR3 is made up of 15 amino acids. CDR3 region: CASSLDTRGGNTIYF. CDR3 nucleotide sequence: TGCGCCAGCAGCTTGGACACAAGAGGAGGAAACACCATATATTTT.

About this clonotype: A single base separates this from a much larger clone, so it may be a read error. The CDR3 nucleotides are TGTGCCAGCAATATGAACACTGAAGCTTTCTTT. It specifies CASNMNTEAFF. The rearrangement joins TRBV5-5 to TRBJ1-1; no firm D call. The V and J ends lost 6 bases and 0 bases respectively, with 3 bases between them. The CDR3 contains 11 residues. Looked up from germline, CDR1 is SGHKS and CDR2 is YYEKEE (reference sequence).

This clonotype was detected a few times. J is TRBJ2-1 and V is TRBV6-5; a possible D gene is TRBD2 (6 bases). Deletions cut 2 bases from V and 9 bases from J, with 14 bases between. CDR1 and CDR2 (germline): MNHEY, SVGAGI. This CDR3 spans 14 amino acids. CDR3 in amino acids: CASSYNSGGAEQFF. The CDR3 DNA sequence: TGTGCCAGCAGTTACAATTCGGGCGGGGCTGAGCAGTTCTTC.

This clonotype has more than one count but fewer than ten. The chain couples TRBV6-1 to TRBJ2-7; 10 positions match TRBD2. The CDR3 is 15 amino acids. Germline V gene data show CDR1 as MNHNS and CDR2 as SASEGT. The junction had 5 bases not matched to a gene; V was cut back by 6 bases and J by 0 bases. The CDR3 loop reads CASSVSGRSSYEQYF. The CDR3 nucleotides read TGTGCCAGCAGCGTTAGCGGGAGGTCCTCCTACGAGCAGTACTTC.

This chain joins TRBV6-5 and TRBJ1-2; 11 bases align to TRBD1. This CDR3 is 14 amino acids long. The V gene's germline CDR1 is MNHEY and CDR2 SVGAGI. The junction had 6 bases not matched to a gene; V was cut back by 4 bases and J by 8 bases. The CDR3 sequence: CASSSPGQGGGYTF. CDR3 DNA: TGTGCCAGCAGTTCCCCGGGACAGGGGGGCGGCTACACCTTC.

This clonotype was detected a few times. At one of its ends the junction is not consistent with the germline gene, which may arise from a read error. The chain combines TRBV20-1 with TRBJ2-4, with 11 positions matching TRBD2. CDR1 is DFQATT and CDR2 is SNEGSKA in the germline V gene (reference sequence). The CDR3 extends over 11 amino acids. The CDR3 DNA reads as TGCAGTGCTCTCTCCGGGACTAGCGGACACTTC. This sequence encodes CSALSGTSGHF.

The chain recombines TRBV4-3 with TRBJ2-1, with D perhaps matching TRBD2 (6 bases). From germline, CDR1 is LGHNA and CDR2 YSLEER. V lost 3 bases and J 4 bases, leaving 19 bases between the germline ends. This CDR3 is 17 amino acids long. DNA of the CDR3: TGCGCCAGCAGCCACGGATTCTCGGGAGATGGTTACAATGAGCAGTTCTTC. Encoded protein: CASSHGFSGDGYNEQFF.

This clonotype was detected only a few times. V and J are TRBV7-3 and TRBJ2-3; possible D gene TRBD1, 6 bases. Trimming removed 2 bases from V and 4 bases from J, with 16 bases in between. This CDR3 has 16 residues. Germline V gene lookup returns CDR1 SGHTA and CDR2 FQGTGA. The CDR3 spells CASSLPNREPADTQYF. The CDR3 DNA follows: TGTGCCAGCAGCTTACCAAACAGGGAACCGGCAGATACGCAGTATTTT.

The chain uses TRBV5-1 and TRBJ1-2; weak D call: TRBD1 (5 bases). The CDR3 length is 14 residues. Trimming left V 6 bases short and J 4 bases short, with 16 bases between. Germline CDR1 reads SGHRS; CDR2 reads YFSETQ. CDR3 protein: CASTAGDLTYGYTF. The CDR3 DNA reads TGCGCCAGCACCGCGGGGGACCTTACCTATGGCTACACCTTC. Supplemented by reference TRBV5-1 and TRBJ1-2, the full variable domain reads KAGVTQTPRYLIKTRGQQVTLSCSPISGHRSVSWYQQTPGQGLQFLFEYFSETQRNKGNFPGRFSGRQFSNSRSEMNVSTLELGDSALYLCASTAGDLTYGYTFGSGTRLTVV.

The V call is TRBV20-1, the J call TRBJ2-1; TRBD1 matches 7 bases. There are 12 residues in the CDR3. CDR1 is DFQATT and CDR2 is SNEGSKA in the germline V gene (reference sequence). With 6 bases clipped from V and 11 bases from J, the junction kept 10 bases outside the gene matches. DNA of the CDR3: TGCAGTGCGCTTCATCAGGGGGTCAAGCAGTTCTTC. It yields the protein CSALHQGVKQFF.

This clonotype was found a few times. CDR3 DNA sequence: TGTGCCAGCAGCCAGGACAGGGGATTGAATTCACCCCTCCACTTT. Protein product: CASSQDRGLNSPLHF. The genes are TRBV7-3 and TRBJ1-6; 9 bases match TRBD1. Trimming removed 5 bases from V and 7 bases from J; junction bases left unmatched: 6. The CDR3 contains 15 residues. Germline assignment: CDR1 SGHTA and CDR2 FQGTGA.

V gene TRBV20-1 combines with J gene TRBJ1-5; D remains ambiguous. This CDR3 has 14 amino acids. CDR1 DFQATT and CDR2 SNEGSKA come from the germline V gene (reference sequence). Trimming left V 3 bases short and J 3 bases short, with 12 bases between. CDR3 protein: CSASKATSNQPQHF. The DNA for the CDR3 is TGCAGTGCTAGTAAGGCAACCTCCAATCAGCCCCAGCATTTT.

This clonotype was observed a handful of times. The genes are TRBV7-8 and TRBJ2-7, with D possibly matching TRBD2 (5 bases). This CDR3 has 14 amino acids. V lost 5 bases and J 1 base, leaving 12 bases between the germline ends. The germline V gene encodes CDR1 SGHVS and CDR2 FQNEAQ. The CDR3 DNA reads as TGTGCCAGCAGCCCAAGACGGGAATCCTACGAGCAGTACTTC. Translation: CASSPRRESYEQYF.

The rearrangement links TRBV5-5 to TRBJ2-1; 14 nucleotides line up with TRBD2. V dropped 4 bases and J dropped 6; count of bases not matched to a gene: 9. Germline V lookup: CDR1 SGHKS, CDR2 YYEKEE (reference sequence). This CDR3 has 17 residues. The CDR3 region is CASSPGLAGGPSNEQFF. In nucleotides, the CDR3 is TGTGCCAGCAGCCCAGGACTAGCGGGGGGACCCTCCAATGAGCAGTTCTTC. Variable domain in full (rest from reference TRBV5-5 and TRBJ2-1): DAGVTQSPTHLIKTRGQQVTLRCSPISGHKSVSWYQQVLGQGPQFIFQYYEKEERGRGNFPDRFSARQFPNYSSELNVNALLLGDSALYLCASSPGLAGGPSNEQFFGPGTRLTVL.

This chain joins TRBV7-2 and TRBJ2-7; D tentatively fits TRBD1 or TRBD2 (5 bases each). This CDR3 contains 14 residues. Trimming pared 4 bases from V and 4 bases from J, leaving 14 bases between. In germline, CDR1 is SGHTA, CDR2 FQGNSA. The CDR3 here is CASSWDPWGYEQYF. As DNA, the CDR3 is TGTGCCAGCAGCTGGGACCCGTGGGGATACGAGCAGTACTTC. Supplemented by reference TRBV7-2 and TRBJ2-7, the full variable domain reads GAGVSQSPSNKVTEKGKDVELRCDPISGHTALYWYRQSLGQGLEFLIYFQGNSAPDKSGLPSDRFSAERTGGSVSTLTIQRTQQEDSAVYLCASSWDPWGYEQYFGPGTRLTVT.

There are a few counts of this clonotype. The J gene is TRBJ1-4, the V gene TRBV12-3 or TRBV12-4; 11 bases are a match to TRBD1. V was pared by 6 bases and J by 9 bases, with 6 bases of the junction left unmatched. This CDR3 comprises 14 residues. CDR3 sequence (DNA): TGTGCCAGCAGCTGGGGGGACAGGGGGAAAAAACTGTTTTTT. Protein: CASSWGDRGKKLFF.